The rows below give T cell receptor beta chains drawn from one sample of a study of blood T cell repertoires in COVID-19. Measured with immunoSEQ multiplex PCR; TCRdb has only the in-frame clones, and not every one. The table lists 110,000 to 150,000 clones, about 89% of them singletons, with around 3% in the top ten. The sequenced sample was peripheral blood. The receptors come from a man in his sixties with active or convalescent COVID-19. The CDR3 runs from the conserved cysteine through the conserved F or W. A D gene is named only where the DNA matches it firmly. Clone size is not always given. Where it is, it says once, few, many or a class for expanded clones.

D gene: TRBD2; CDR3 length: 11; V gene: TRBV5-6; J gene: TRBJ2-7; clone size: .; CDR3 protein: CASTDGGEQYF; CDR3 DNA: TGTGCCAGCACCGATGGGGGGGAACAGTACTTC
D gene: TRBD1; CDR3 length: 15; V gene: TRBV19; J gene: TRBJ2-7; clone size: .; CDR3 protein: CASSPRQGNTYEQYF; CDR3 DNA: TGTGCCAGTAGTCCACGACAGGGAAATACCTACGAGCAGTACTTC
D gene: .; CDR3 length: 14; V gene: TRBV30; J gene: TRBJ2-1; clone size: .; CDR3 protein: CAWSTGISYNEQFF; CDR3 DNA: TGTGCCTGGAGTACAGGGATCTCCTACAATGAGCAGTTCTTC
D gene: TRBD1; CDR3 length: 14; V gene: TRBV18; J gene: TRBJ2-5; clone size: .; CDR3 protein: CASSPGTGEETQYF; CDR3 DNA: TGTGCCAGCTCACCCGGGACAGGGGAGGAGACCCAGTACTTC
D gene: TRBD2; CDR3 length: 13; V gene: TRBV2; J gene: TRBJ2-1; clone size: .; CDR3 protein: CASSILAGNEQFF; CDR3 DNA: TGTGCCAGCAGTATACTAGCGGGTAATGAGCAGTTCTTC
D gene: .; CDR3 length: 17; V gene: TRBV15; J gene: TRBJ2-7; clone size: .; CDR3 protein: CATSRDSGQGNSYEQYF; CDR3 DNA: TGTGCCACCAGCAGAGATTCAGGGCAGGGGAATAGCTACGAGCAGTACTTC
D gene: .; CDR3 length: 14; V gene: TRBV28; J gene: TRBJ1-2; clone size: .; CDR3 protein: CASSFGNSNYGYTF; CDR3 DNA: TGTGCCAGCAGTTTTGGTAACAGCAACTATGGCTACACCTTC
D gene: .; CDR3 length: 13; V gene: TRBV3-1/TRBV3-2; J gene: TRBJ1-2; clone size: once; CDR3 protein: CASSHQGTSGYTF; CDR3 DNA: TGTGCCAGCAGCCATCAGGGGACGAGTGGCTACACCTTC
D gene: TRBD2; CDR3 length: 17; V gene: TRBV27; J gene: TRBJ2-1; clone size: .; CDR3 protein: CASSLSRAGGVYNEQFF; CDR3 DNA: TGTGCCAGCAGTTTATCTCGGGCGGGGGGGGTTTACAATGAGCAGTTCTTC
D gene: TRBD2; CDR3 length: 16; V gene: TRBV9; J gene: TRBJ2-2; clone size: .; CDR3 protein: CASSVGGRDGTGELFF; CDR3 DNA: TGTGCCAGCAGCGTAGGCGGGAGGGATGGGACCGGGGAGCTGTTTTTT
D gene: .; CDR3 length: 13; V gene: TRBV7-3; J gene: TRBJ1-2; clone size: .; CDR3 protein: CASSLGPNYGYTF; CDR3 DNA: TGTGCCAGCAGCTTAGGGCCCAACTATGGCTACACCTTC
D gene: .; CDR3 length: 14; V gene: TRBV24-1; J gene: TRBJ1-5; clone size: .; CDR3 protein: CATSDTQGRQPQHF; CDR3 DNA: TGTGCCACCAGTGATACGCAGGGTAGGCAGCCCCAGCATTTT
D gene: TRBD1; CDR3 length: 15; V gene: TRBV19; J gene: TRBJ2-4; clone size: .; CDR3 protein: CASSIMAGQGDIQYF; CDR3 DNA: TGTGCCAGTAGTATCATGGCCGGACAGGGGGACATTCAGTACTTC
D gene: .; CDR3 length: 16; V gene: TRBV28; J gene: TRBJ1-4; clone size: .; CDR3 protein: CASMTRGARTNEKLFF; CDR3 DNA: TGTGCCAGCATGACCAGGGGCGCCAGGACTAATGAAAAACTGTTTTTT
D gene: TRBD1; CDR3 length: 15; V gene: TRBV6-5; J gene: TRBJ1-5; clone size: .; CDR3 protein: CASATGGIGNQPQHF; CDR3 DNA: TGTGCCAGCGCAACAGGGGGAATCGGCAATCAGCCCCAGCATTTT
D gene: .; CDR3 length: 12; V gene: TRBV7-8; J gene: TRBJ2-1; clone size: .; CDR3 protein: CASSDLGHEQFF; CDR3 DNA: TGTGCCAGCAGCGACTTAGGCCATGAGCAGTTCTTC
D gene: .; CDR3 length: 12; V gene: TRBV13; J gene: TRBJ1-1; clone size: .; CDR3 protein: CASRKQNTEAFF; CDR3 DNA: TGTGCCAGCAGGAAGCAGAACACTGAAGCTTTCTTT
D gene: .; CDR3 length: 12; V gene: TRBV30; J gene: TRBJ2-3; clone size: .; CDR3 protein: CAWSQSTDTQYF; CDR3 DNA: TGTGCCTGGAGCCAGAGCACAGATACGCAGTATTTT
D gene: .; CDR3 length: 15; V gene: TRBV21-1; J gene: TRBJ1-5; clone size: .; CDR3 protein: CASSKALTNNQPQHF; CDR3 DNA: TGTGCCAGCAGCAAAGCGCTAACCAACAATCAGCCCCAGCATTTT
D gene: .; CDR3 length: 12; V gene: TRBV9; J gene: TRBJ2-2; clone size: .; CDR3 protein: CASARKTGELFF; CDR3 DNA: TGTGCCTCAGCGCGGAAGACCGGGGAGCTGTTTTTT
D gene: TRBD1; CDR3 length: 14; V gene: TRBV6-6; J gene: TRBJ2-7; clone size: .; CDR3 protein: CASRRQGTDYEQYF; CDR3 DNA: TGTGCCAGCAGGAGACAGGGGACCGACTACGAGCAGTACTTC
D gene: .; CDR3 length: 15; V gene: TRBV7-6; J gene: TRBJ2-2; clone size: few; CDR3 protein: CASSLLGQNTGELFF; CDR3 DNA: TGTGCCAGCAGCCTTCTCGGACAGAACACCGGGGAGCTGTTTTTT
D gene: .; CDR3 length: 15; V gene: TRBV5-1; J gene: TRBJ2-3; clone size: .; CDR3 protein: CASTRGGAGTDTQYF; CDR3 DNA: TGCGCCAGCACCCGTGGGGGGGCAGGCACAGATACGCAGTATTTT
D gene: TRBD1; CDR3 length: 15; V gene: TRBV10-3; J gene: TRBJ1-5; clone size: .; CDR3 protein: CATRPDREWQMAQHF; CDR3 DNA: TGTGCCACCCGCCCGGACAGGGAATGGCAAATGGCCCAGCATTTT
D gene: .; CDR3 length: 15; V gene: TRBV21-1; J gene: TRBJ2-7; clone size: .; CDR3 protein: CASSKALREGGEQYF; CDR3 DNA: TGTGCCAGCAGCAAAGCGCTACGGGAGGGCGGCGAGCAGTACTTC
D gene: .; CDR3 length: 14; V gene: TRBV6-5; J gene: TRBJ1-2; clone size: .; CDR3 protein: CASTEGGRYYGYTF; CDR3 DNA: TGTGCCAGCACCGAGGGGGGGAGGTACTATGGCTACACCTTC
D gene: .; CDR3 length: 17; V gene: TRBV2; J gene: TRBJ2-1; clone size: .; CDR3 protein: CASSTGNSRTTYNEQFF; CDR3 DNA: TGTGCCAGCAGTACCGGGAACTCTCGGACGACCTACAATGAGCAGTTCTTC
D gene: .; CDR3 length: 14; V gene: TRBV19; J gene: TRBJ1-1; clone size: .; CDR3 protein: CASSTGVRDTEAFF; CDR3 DNA: TGTGCCAGTAGTACGGGGGTGAGGGACACTGAAGCTTTCTTT
D gene: .; CDR3 length: 15; V gene: TRBV27; J gene: TRBJ2-4; clone size: once; CDR3 protein: CASSSGVLAKNIQYF; CDR3 DNA: TGTGCCAGCAGTTCAGGGGTATTGGCCAAAAACATTCAGTACTTC
D gene: .; CDR3 length: 15; V gene: TRBV19; J gene: TRBJ2-2; clone size: .; CDR3 protein: CASSFGGLVEGELFF; CDR3 DNA: TGTGCCAGTAGTTTCGGGGGGCTGGTGGAAGGGGAGCTGTTTTTT
D gene: .; CDR3 length: 18; V gene: TRBV28; J gene: TRBJ1-4; clone size: .; CDR3 protein: CASSPLTPRGGESEKLFF; CDR3 DNA: TGTGCCAGCAGTCCTTTAACCCCCCGGGGAGGGGAAAGTGAAAAACTGTTTTTT
D gene: TRBD2; CDR3 length: 20; V gene: TRBV3-1/TRBV3-2; J gene: TRBJ2-3; clone size: .; CDR3 protein: CASSQPGPSGGPWGTDTQYF; CDR3 DNA: TGTGCCAGCAGCCAACCCGGCCCTAGCGGGGGGCCTTGGGGCACAGATACGCAGTATTTT
D gene: .; CDR3 length: 13; V gene: TRBV7-3; J gene: TRBJ1-1; clone size: .; CDR3 protein: CASSFQKNTEAFF; CDR3 DNA: TGTGCCAGCAGCTTCCAGAAGAACACTGAAGCTTTCTTT
D gene: TRBD1; CDR3 length: 16; V gene: TRBV6-5; J gene: TRBJ1-5; clone size: .; CDR3 protein: CASSSRQGAPDQPQHF; CDR3 DNA: TGTGCCAGCAGTTCCAGACAGGGGGCCCCCGATCAGCCCCAGCATTTT
D gene: .; CDR3 length: 12; V gene: TRBV6-6; J gene: TRBJ1-1; clone size: .; CDR3 protein: CASREGNTEAFF; CDR3 DNA: TGTGCCAGCAGGGAGGGGAACACTGAAGCTTTCTTT
D gene: TRBD2; CDR3 length: 16; V gene: TRBV6-2/TRBV6-3; J gene: TRBJ2-3; clone size: .; CDR3 protein: CASSYLASGGVDTQYF; CDR3 DNA: TGTGCCAGCAGTTACCTGGCTAGCGGGGGAGTAGATACGCAGTATTTT
D gene: .; CDR3 length: 14; V gene: TRBV4-3; J gene: TRBJ2-3; clone size: .; CDR3 protein: CASSLTINTDTQYF; CDR3 DNA: TGCGCCAGCAGCCTGACTATAAACACAGATACGCAGTATTTT
D gene: .; CDR3 length: 11; V gene: TRBV6-5; J gene: TRBJ1-2; clone size: .; CDR3 protein: CASRQGHGYTF; CDR3 DNA: TGTGCCAGCAGACAGGGCCACGGCTACACCTTC
D gene: TRBD1; CDR3 length: 15; V gene: TRBV6-5; J gene: TRBJ1-2; clone size: .; CDR3 protein: CASRAGTGGFGGYTF; CDR3 DNA: TGTGCCAGCAGAGCCGGGACAGGGGGTTTCGGTGGCTACACCTTC
D gene: TRBD2; CDR3 length: 14; V gene: TRBV19; J gene: TRBJ2-2; clone size: .; CDR3 protein: CASRGLAYTGELFF; CDR3 DNA: TGTGCCAGTAGGGGACTAGCGTACACCGGGGAGCTGTTTTTT
D gene: TRBD1; CDR3 length: 12; V gene: TRBV6-5; J gene: TRBJ1-2; clone size: .; CDR3 protein: CASMTGNYGYTF; CDR3 DNA: TGTGCCAGCATGACAGGGAACTATGGCTACACCTTC
D gene: TRBD2; CDR3 length: 14; V gene: TRBV30; J gene: TRBJ2-7; clone size: once; CDR3 protein: CAWRLAGSYYEQYF; CDR3 DNA: TGTGCCTGGAGACTAGCGGGCTCCTACTACGAGCAGTACTTC
D gene: .; CDR3 length: 15; V gene: TRBV7-2; J gene: TRBJ2-3; clone size: once; CDR3 protein: CASSSWDIDTDTQYF; CDR3 DNA: TGTGCCAGCAGCTCCTGGGACATTGACACAGATACGCAGTATTTT
D gene: .; CDR3 length: 14; V gene: TRBV24-1; J gene: TRBJ2-5; clone size: .; CDR3 protein: CATSDGWGFGTQYF; CDR3 DNA: TGTGCCACCAGTGATGGCTGGGGCTTTGGGACCCAGTACTTC
D gene: .; CDR3 length: 13; V gene: TRBV28; J gene: TRBJ1-1; clone size: .; CDR3 protein: CASSLGGIAEAFF; CDR3 DNA: TGTGCCAGCAGTTTGGGGGGTATCGCTGAAGCTTTCTTT
D gene: .; CDR3 length: 12; V gene: TRBV13; J gene: TRBJ2-2; clone size: once; CDR3 protein: CASRQGGGELFF; CDR3 DNA: TGTGCCAGCCGCCAGGGAGGTGGGGAGCTGTTTTTT
D gene: .; CDR3 length: 14; V gene: TRBV6-6; J gene: TRBJ1-3; clone size: .; CDR3 protein: CASSWTDSGNTIYF; CDR3 DNA: TGTGCCAGCAGTTGGACAGACTCTGGAAACACCATATATTTT